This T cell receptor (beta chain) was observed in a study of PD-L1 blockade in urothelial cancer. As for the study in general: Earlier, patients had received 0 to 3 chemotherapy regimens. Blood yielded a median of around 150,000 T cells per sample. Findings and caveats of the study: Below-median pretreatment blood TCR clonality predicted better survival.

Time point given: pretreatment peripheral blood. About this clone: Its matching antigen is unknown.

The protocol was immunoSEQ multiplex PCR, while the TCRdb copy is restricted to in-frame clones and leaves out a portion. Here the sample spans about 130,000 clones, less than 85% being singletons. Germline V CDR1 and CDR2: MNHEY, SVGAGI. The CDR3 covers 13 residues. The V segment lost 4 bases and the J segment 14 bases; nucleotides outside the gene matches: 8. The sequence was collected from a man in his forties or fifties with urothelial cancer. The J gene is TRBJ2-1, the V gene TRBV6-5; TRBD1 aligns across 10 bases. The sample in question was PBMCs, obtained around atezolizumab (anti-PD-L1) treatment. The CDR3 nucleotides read TGTGCCAGCAGTTTGACAGGGGGCTATTTTGAGTTCTTC. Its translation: CASSLTGGYFEFF.